The 30 T cell receptor beta chains below all came from one sample that was sequenced in a study of blood T cell repertoires in COVID-19 (dated by TCRdb to 2018 to 2021). The library was generated by the immunoSEQ multiplex PCR assay. The table was pulled from immuneACCESS by TCRdb, which kept in-frame rearrangements only. Such tables lose some clones; where checked, under half of the loss comes from unresolved V genes, and the rest has no known cause. The sample profile shows 40,000 to 45,000 clones; around 89% of them were found once. The biggest ten clones account for around 6.2% of the sample. Sequencing used peripheral blood. The receptors here all came from a human donor in a cohort sampled during active COVID-19.

This clone has more than one count but fewer than ten. This chain connects TRBV18 to TRBJ2-3, with D possibly TRBD1 on 6 matching bases. V lost 4 bases and J 0 bases, leaving 8 bases between the germline ends. Germline V CDR1 and CDR2: KGHSH, LQKENI. The CDR3 covers 14 residues. This CDR3 reads CASSLGGSTDTQYF. The CDR3 coding sequence is TGTGCCAGCTCACTAGGGGGTAGCACAGATACGCAGTATTTT.

The table lists this clone with a count of one. The gene calls are TRBV15 and TRBJ2-7, with a tentative D call TRBD1 (6 bases). Germline V gene lookup returns CDR1 LNHNV and CDR2 YYDKDF (reference sequence). Trimming left V 0 bases short and J 5 bases short, with 11 bases between. The CDR3 is 14 residues long. CDR3 DNA sequence: TGTGCCACCAGCAGAGACAGGGGTATTCACGAGCAGTACTTC. Translating gives CATSRDRGIHEQYF.

In regard to this clone: The same CDR3 can be traced to other DNA sequences in this sample. The rearrangement joins TRBV4-3 to TRBJ1-2; D unresolved. The CDR3 runs 13 residues. Germline CDR1 and CDR2: LGHNA and YSLEER. V was pared by 4 bases and J by 4 bases, with 10 bases between. In DNA, the CDR3 is TGCGCCAGCAGCCTAGTAGCGGGCTATGGCTACACCTTC. Its protein is CASSLVAGYGYTF.

The chain uses TRBV29-1 and TRBJ1-2; D not certain. This CDR3 region has 12 residues. The germline V gene encodes CDR1 SQVTM and CDR2 ANQGSEA. The V end was cut by 4 bases, the J end by 5 bases, with 11 bases between. Here the CDR3 reads CSVGEREYGYTF. The DNA for the CDR3 is TGCAGCGTTGGGGAGAGAGAGTATGGCTACACCTTC.

The V gene is TRBV3-1 (or the pseudogene TRBV3-2), the J gene TRBJ1-1; D gene uncertain. CDR1 and CDR2 (germline): LGHDT, YNNKEL (reference sequence). The CDR3 totals 14 residues. The ends were cut back, 1 base at V and 2 bases at J, with 8 bases in the middle. Here the CDR3 reads CASSQGGLNTEAFF. The CDR3 DNA reads TGTGCCAGCAGCCAAGGCGGCCTCAACACTGAAGCTTTCTTT.

V is TRBV27 and J is TRBJ2-1; no firm D call. V was cut by 3 bases and J by 4 bases, with 13 bases left in between. CDR1 and CDR2 from the germline V gene are MNHEY and SMNVEV (reference sequence). The CDR3 runs to 15 residues. CDR3 residues: CASSLGRPQYNEQFF. CDR3 DNA: TGTGCCAGCAGTTTGGGCCGCCCCCAGTACAATGAGCAGTTCTTC.

V gene TRBV6-2 or TRBV6-3 combines with J gene TRBJ2-1, with 9 bases that match TRBD2. Trimming at V came to 2 bases and at J to 1 base, leaving 0 bases not matched to a gene. Germline V gene data show CDR1 as MNHEY and CDR2 as SVGEGT. This CDR3 comprises 15 residues. In nucleotides, the CDR3 is TGTGCCAGCAGTTACCTAGCGGGGTCCTACAATGAGCAGTTCTTC. Translation gives CASSYLAGSYNEQFF.

The rearrangement uses TRBV7-2 and TRBJ2-5, with unresolved D. The CDR3 runs 12 residues. Trimming removed 6 bases from V and 5 bases from J, with 10 bases in between. The germline V gene encodes CDR1 SGHTA and CDR2 FQGNSA. The CDR3 nucleotides are TGTGCCAGCAGACCTCCCGGGGAGACCCAGTACTTC. Amino acids: CASRPPGETQYF.

The chain uses TRBV5-1 and TRBJ2-7, with 9 bases fitting TRBD2. Germline V gives CDR1 SGHRS, CDR2 YFSETQ. V lost 4 bases, J lost 3 bases, and 5 bases stayed unmatched. The CDR3 has 14 residues. Here the CDR3 DNA reads TGCGCCAGCAGCCCACGACTAGCGGACTACGAGCAGTACTTC. It specifies CASSPRLADYEQYF. Based on the CDR3 plus reference TRBV5-1 and TRBJ2-7, the full variable domain is KAGVTQTPRYLIKTRGQQVTLSCSPISGHRSVSWYQQTPGQGLQFLFEYFSETQRNKGNFPGRFSGRQFSNSRSEMNVSTLELGDSALYLCASSPRLADYEQYFGPGTRLTVT.

The chain joins TRBV10-2 to TRBJ2-2; 8 nucleotides agree with TRBD1. CDR3 length: 13 amino acids. V lost 7 bases and J lost 7; bases outside the gene matches: 5. Germline-derived CDR1 and CDR2 are WSHSY and SAAADI. The CDR3 loop reads CASTGGGGGELFF. Written as DNA, the CDR3 is TGCGCCAGCACAGGGGGCGGTGGCGGGGAGCTGTTTTTT.

CDR3 protein: CATSDSGGIRQYF. The CDR3, as DNA: TGTGCCACCAGTGACTCGGGAGGTATACGACAGTATTTT. This sequence joins TRBV24-1 and TRBJ2-3, with 7 bases fitting TRBD2. The germline CDR1 and CDR2 sequences are KGHDR and SFDVKD. The CDR3 has 13 amino acids. V dropped 4 bases and J dropped 12; count of bases not matched to a gene: 9.

V is TRBV7-8 and J is TRBJ1-1; no firm D call. The length of the CDR3 is 12 residues. V lost 3 bases and J lost 5, with 7 bases in between. Germline V CDR1 and CDR2: SGHVS, FQNEAQ. DNA of the CDR3: TGTGCCAGCAGCTTTGTGTCGACTGAAGCTTTCTTT. Encoded protein: CASSFVSTEAFF. Drawing the rest from reference TRBV7-8 and TRBJ1-1, the complete variable domain is GAGVSQSPRYKVAKRGQDVALRCDPISGHVSLFWYQQALGQGPEFLTYFQNEAQLDKSGLPSDRFFAERPEGSVSTLKIQRTQQEDSAVYLCASSFVSTEAFFGQGTRLTVV.

This sequence joins TRBV9 and TRBJ2-7, with 13 bases aligning to TRBD2. Trimming at V came to 0 bases and at J to 5 bases, leaving 11 bases not matched to a gene. Germline V CDR1 and CDR2: SGDLS, YYNGEE. The CDR3 contains 18 residues. The CDR3 spells CASSVEGLAGDLLDEQYF. In nucleotides, the CDR3 is TGTGCCAGCAGCGTAGAAGGACTAGCGGGAGATCTTTTGGACGAGCAGTACTTC.

V usage is TRBV7-2 and J usage is TRBJ2-7; weak D call: TRBD2 (6 bases). The germline V gene has CDR1 SGHTA and CDR2 FQGNSA. V was pared by 4 bases and J by 4 bases, with 14 bases between. This CDR3 contains 14 residues. CDR3 nucleotide sequence: TGTGCCAGCAGCTCAAATAGCGGCACATACGAGCAGTACTTC. It encodes CASSSNSGTYEQYF.

The chain uses TRBV7-2 and TRBJ2-2; maybe TRBD2 (5 bases). Germline CDR1 reads SGHTA; CDR2 reads FQGNSA. Trimming took off 4 bases at V and 5 bases at J, with 17 bases between the two ends. The CDR3 covers 16 residues. As DNA, the CDR3 is TGTGCCAGCAGCTCAGAGGCGGGCCGAACAACCGGGGAGCTGTTTTTT. Residues: CASSSEAGRTTGELFF.

The rearrangement uses TRBV2 and TRBJ1-1, with a weak D call TRBD1 (5 bases). Trimming shortened V by 2 bases and J by 11 bases, and 15 bases separated the two germline ends. Germline CDR1 SNHLY, CDR2 FYNNEI. The CDR3 spans 13 residues. CDR3 DNA sequence: TGTGCCAGCAGTGAAATGGGGGGACGGGGGGCTTTCTTT. Its translation: CASSEMGGRGAFF.

The rearrangement joins TRBV7-9 to TRBJ2-2; D is perhaps TRBD1 (5 bases). The CDR3 spans 16 residues. Germline values: CDR1 SEHNR, CDR2 FQNEAQ (reference sequence). V dropped 4 bases and J dropped 0 bases, with 12 bases sitting between them. The CDR3 region is CASSSRDRTNTGELFF. CDR3 coding DNA: TGTGCCAGCAGCTCCCGAGACAGAACGAACACCGGGGAGCTGTTTTTT.

This chain connects TRBV29-1 to TRBJ1-4; D might be TRBD1 (6 bases). Trimming took 0 bases from V and 8 from J, leaving 10 bases between them. The CDR3 has 13 residues. Germline CDR1 SQVTM, CDR2 ANQGSEA. CDR3 DNA sequence: TGCAGCGTTGAAGATGAGGGGGGGGAAAAACTGTTTTTT. Translation: CSVEDEGGEKLFF.

This chain uses TRBV6-5 with TRBJ2-5; 10 bases align to TRBD2. Unmatched junction bases numbered 4, after V lost 4 bases and J lost 5 bases. Germline CDR1 and CDR2: MNHEY and SVGAGI. The CDR3 totals 14 residues. The CDR3 bases are TGTGCCAGCAGTTCAGCGGGAGGGCTTGAGACCCAGTACTTC. Encoded protein: CASSSAGGLETQYF.

This clone has a handful of counts. The chain recombines TRBV20-1 with TRBJ1-2, with 9 bases aligning to TRBD1. The CDR3 has 16 amino acids. The V gene end was trimmed by 3 bases and the J gene end by 4 bases; junction bases not matched to a gene: 12. Germline-derived CDR1 and CDR2 are DFQATT and SNEGSKA (reference sequence). The CDR3 region is CSASRPGQGQSYGYTF. The DNA for the CDR3 is TGCAGTGCTAGTAGGCCAGGACAGGGGCAATCCTATGGCTACACCTTC.

The sample holds a few counts of this clone. The chain joins TRBV19 to TRBJ1-2; TRBD1 is a possible D gene (5 bases). The CDR3 extends over 14 amino acids. The V end lost 5 bases, the J end lost 7 bases, and 17 bases lay between the germline ends. The germline V gene has CDR1 LNHDA and CDR2 SQIVND (reference sequence). The DNA of the CDR3 is TGTGCCAGTAGTGTCCGGGGGAAAGAAGGTGGCTACACCTTC. Its translation is CASSVRGKEGGYTF.

The chain is built from TRBV7-9 and TRBJ2-4; maybe TRBD2 (5 bases). V was cut by 5 bases and J by 5 bases, with 19 bases left in between. Germline CDR1 SEHNR, CDR2 FQNEAQ (reference sequence). The CDR3 is made up of 16 amino acids. The CDR3 DNA reads as TGTGCCAGCAGCCCATTCCAAGGTCCCGGGGAAAACATTCAGTACTTC. As protein: CASSPFQGPGENIQYF.

The chain is built from TRBV7-9 and TRBJ2-5; 11 bases match TRBD2. The V gene's germline CDR1 is SEHNR and CDR2 FQNEAQ (reference sequence). V was pared by 2 bases and J by 2 bases, with 1 base of the junction left unmatched. This CDR3 is built from 15 residues. Written as DNA, the CDR3 is TGTGCCAGCAGCTTAATAGCGGGAGGGCAAGAGACCCAGTACTTC. Translation gives CASSLIAGGQETQYF.

The chain recombines TRBV4-3 with TRBJ2-3; 10 nucleotides match TRBD2. V lost 4 bases, J lost 0 bases, and 4 bases stayed unmatched. Looked up from germline, CDR1 is LGHNA and CDR2 is YSLEER. The length of the CDR3 is 16 residues. CDR3 protein: CASSRSGGESTDTQYF. CDR3 bases: TGCGCCAGCAGCCGCAGCGGGGGGGAAAGCACAGATACGCAGTATTTT.

Concerning this clone: In the same sample, other DNA sequences code for this CDR3. The chain employs TRBV7-2 and TRBJ2-1; perhaps TRBD1 as D (6 bases). V was trimmed by 0 bases and J by 4 bases, leaving 7 bases between them. The CDR3 totals 14 residues. Germline assignment: CDR1 SGHTA and CDR2 FQGNSA. DNA for the CDR3: TGTGCCAGCAGCTTAGCGGGGACATACAATGAGCAGTTCTTC. Its protein product is CASSLAGTYNEQFF.

This CDR3 is CASSFSGSYEQYF. Here the CDR3 DNA reads TGTGCCAGCAGTTTTTCAGGGTCCTACGAGCAGTACTTC. The chain employs TRBV27 and TRBJ2-7; D perhaps matches TRBD1 (5 bases). Germline V gene lookup returns CDR1 MNHEY and CDR2 SMNVEV (reference sequence). The CDR3 extends over 13 amino acids. V was shortened by 3 bases and J by 1 base, with 7 bases between the two germline ends.

In this sample, this clone turned up once. This chain links TRBV9 with TRBJ2-3, with 7 positions matching TRBD2. The ends lost 0 bases at V and 2 bases at J; junction bases unmatched: 6. Germline values: CDR1 SGDLS, CDR2 YYNGEE. CDR3 size: 16 residues. In DNA, the CDR3 is TGTGCCAGCAGCGTAGGAGGTAGCGGGTCCACAGATACGCAGTATTTT. It is translated as CASSVGGSGSTDTQYF.

This clone was observed a few times. The J gene is TRBJ1-1, the V gene TRBV5-6; D is unresolved. The germline V gene has CDR1 SGHDT and CDR2 YYEEEE. The CDR3 has 14 residues. Deletions cut 0 bases from V and 7 bases from J, with 13 bases between. CDR3 sequence (DNA): TGTGCCAGCAGCTTGGAGGCGGGCCGCCTTGAAGCTTTCTTT. Its protein is CASSLEAGRLEAFF.

V and J are TRBV2 and TRBJ2-2; D remains ambiguous. V lost 2 bases to trimming and J lost 2 bases, with 6 bases between them. Looked up from germline, CDR1 is SNHLY and CDR2 is FYNNEI. This CDR3 contains 14 residues. CDR3 loop: CASSELSNTGELFF. In DNA, the CDR3 is TGTGCCAGCAGTGAACTATCTAACACCGGGGAGCTGTTTTTT.

The chain has TRBV5-1 and TRBJ2-3; 11 bases are a match to TRBD2. The CDR3 length is 17 residues. Germline assignment: CDR1 SGHRS and CDR2 YFSETQ. V dropped 4 bases and J dropped 3; count of bases not matched to a gene: 10. The CDR3 loop reads CASSPRLTSGGTDTQYF. CDR3 nucleotide sequence: TGCGCCAGCAGCCCCCGTTTAACTAGCGGGGGTACAGATACGCAGTATTTT. The entire variable domain, with the rest obtained from reference TRBV5-1 and TRBJ2-3, is as follows: KAGVTQTPRYLIKTRGQQVTLSCSPISGHRSVSWYQQTPGQGLQFLFEYFSETQRNKGNFPGRFSGRQFSNSRSEMNVSTLELGDSALYLCASSPRLTSGGTDTQYFGPGTRLTVL.